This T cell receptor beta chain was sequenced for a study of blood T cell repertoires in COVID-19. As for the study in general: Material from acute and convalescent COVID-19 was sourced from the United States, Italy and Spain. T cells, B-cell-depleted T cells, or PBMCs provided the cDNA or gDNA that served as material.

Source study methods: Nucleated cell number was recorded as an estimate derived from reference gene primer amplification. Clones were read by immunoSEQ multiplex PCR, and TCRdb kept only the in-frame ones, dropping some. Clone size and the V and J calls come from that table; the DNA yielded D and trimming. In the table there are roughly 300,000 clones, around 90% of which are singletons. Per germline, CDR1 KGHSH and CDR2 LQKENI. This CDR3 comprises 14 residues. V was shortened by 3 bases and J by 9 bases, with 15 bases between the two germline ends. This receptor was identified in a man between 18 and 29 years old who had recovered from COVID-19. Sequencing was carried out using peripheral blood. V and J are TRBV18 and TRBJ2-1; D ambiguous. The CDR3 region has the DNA TGTGCCAGCTCACCCGGCAGGATCCTACCTGAGCAGTTCTTC. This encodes CASSPGRILPEQFF. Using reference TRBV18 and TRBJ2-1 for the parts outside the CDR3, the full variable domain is NAGVMQNPRHLVRRRGQEARLRCSPMKGHSHVYWYRQLPEEGLKFMVYLQKENIIDESGMPKERFSAEFPKEGPSILRIQQVVRGDSAAYFCASSPGRILPEQFFGPGTRLTVL.